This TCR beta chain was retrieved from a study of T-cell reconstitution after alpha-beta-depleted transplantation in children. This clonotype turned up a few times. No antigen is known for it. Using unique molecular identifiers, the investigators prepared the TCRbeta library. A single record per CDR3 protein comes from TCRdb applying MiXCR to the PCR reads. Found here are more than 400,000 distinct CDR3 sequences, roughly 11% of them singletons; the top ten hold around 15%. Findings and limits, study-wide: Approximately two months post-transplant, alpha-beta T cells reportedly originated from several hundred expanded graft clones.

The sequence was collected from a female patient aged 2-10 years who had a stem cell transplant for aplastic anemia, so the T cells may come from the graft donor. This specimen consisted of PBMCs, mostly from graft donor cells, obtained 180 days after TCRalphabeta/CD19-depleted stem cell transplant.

CDR3 loop: CASSLWFERLAGGSHEQFF. For the CDR3, the DNA is TGTGCCAGCAGCTTGTGGTTTGAGAGACTAGCGGGAGGATCACATGAGCAGTTCTTC. The V call is TRBV11-1, the J call TRBJ2-1, with 13 bases identical to TRBD2. This CDR3 has 19 amino acids. Germline V gene sequence: CDR1 SGHAT, CDR2 FQDESV (reference sequence). J gave up 8 bases and V 3 bases, and 16 bases lay outside the gene matches.